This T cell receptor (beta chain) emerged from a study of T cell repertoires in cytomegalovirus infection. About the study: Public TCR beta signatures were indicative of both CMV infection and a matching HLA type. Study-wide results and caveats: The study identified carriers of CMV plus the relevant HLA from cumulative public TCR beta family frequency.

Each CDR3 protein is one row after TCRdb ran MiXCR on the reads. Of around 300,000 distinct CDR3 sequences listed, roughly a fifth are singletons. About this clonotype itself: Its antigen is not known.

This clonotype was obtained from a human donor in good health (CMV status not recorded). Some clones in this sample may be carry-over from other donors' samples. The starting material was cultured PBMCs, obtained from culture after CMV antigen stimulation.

This CDR3 is CASSSSRGAGNEQYF. The CDR3 DNA reads TGTGCCAGCAGTTCGTCTAGGGGGGCCGGGAACGAGCAGTACTTC. This chain links TRBV12-3 or TRBV12-4 with TRBJ2-7, with D perhaps assigned TRBD1 or TRBD2 (6 bases each). The CDR3 has 15 amino acids. V lost 4 bases and J lost 5, with 18 bases in between.